This T cell receptor (beta chain) was documented in a study of control samples from healthy donors and cancer patients. Here immunoSEQ multiplex PCR was the method, and the copy in TCRdb shows in-frame clones only, minus some. The profile shows fewer than 200,000 clones, around 95% of them singletons. Germline V gives CDR1 SNHLY, CDR2 FYNNEI. Trimming took 6 bases from V and 2 from J; bases not matched to a gene: 3. The CDR3 totals 14 residues. Sequencing was performed on blood. J is TRBJ1-2 and V is TRBV2, with 10 bases matching TRBD1. This clonotype was sampled from an older woman in good health. CDR3 DNA: TGTGCCAGCAGAGAGACAGGGGGCAACTATGGCTACACCTTC. Translating gives CASRETGGNYGYTF.